Presented here are 2 T cell receptor beta chains from one specimen sequenced in a study of T cells in women clearing cervical HPV infection. Only in-frame clones appear in the TCRdb table, and some are missing; sequencing was by immunoSEQ multiplex PCR. This table holds 18,000 or so clones. The sequenced sample consisted of blood buffy coat. Receptors originate from a woman aged 18-69 years with a cervical HPV16 infection that either progressed to CIN3+ or cleared (not recorded which).

The CDR3 bases that were read are TGTGCCAGTAGTGTACCGGGACAGGGAATTTCTAATGAAAAA. Amino acids: CASSVPGQGISNEK. The full CDR3 is CASSVPGQGISNEKLFF. The rearrangement joins TRBV19 to TRBJ1-4; 9 nucleotides match TRBD1. The missing CDR3 end, 3 residues past where the read stops, is filled in from the germline J gene. Germline-derived CDR1 and CDR2 are LNHDA and SQIVND (reference sequence). The CDR3 spans 17 residues. J gave up 3 bases and V 5 bases, and 10 bases lay outside the gene matches.

The CDR3 here is CASSWNRDNLLSNQPQHF. The CDR3 bases that were read are TGTGCCAGCAGTTGGAATCGAGACAATTTATTGAGCAATCAGCCC. V is TRBV2 and J is TRBJ1-5, with unresolved D. The sequenced fragment ends 3 residues before the CDR3 boundary, so the rest is inferred from the germline J gene. The V and J ends lost 5 bases and 1 base respectively, with 21 bases between them. Germline V gives CDR1 SNHLY, CDR2 FYNNEI. The CDR3 covers 18 residues.